The rows below give T cell receptor beta chains drawn from one sample of a study of PD-1 blockade in classical Hodgkin lymphoma. The method was immunoSEQ multiplex PCR; TCRdb's version includes in-frame clones alone and lacks a portion of them. The table has about 23,000 clones, approximately 87% seen once. Material: peripheral blood mononuclear cells (PBMCs), obtained before the fourth cycle of nivolumab. All receptors derive from a human donor with classical Hodgkin lymphoma. Both conserved end residues are part of each CDR3. The order of the fields is V gene, J gene, clone size, D gene, CDR3 protein, CDR3 DNA. The D gene is left open where the match is weak. Some rows mark clone size as missing; the rest say once, few, many or name a class of expanded clone.

TRBV11-3	TRBJ2-5	NA	TRBD2	CASSLRGWETQYF	TGTGCCAGCAGCCTGCGGGGGTGGGAGACCCAGTACTTC
TRBV18	TRBJ1-3	NA	TRBD1	CASSPADRGGNTIYF	TGTGCCAGCTCACCCGCAGACAGGGGTGGAAACACCATATATTTT
TRBV7-7	TRBJ2-7	NA	TRBD1	CASSQGQGAYEQYF	TGTGCCAGCAGCCAAGGACAGGGCGCCTACGAGCAGTACTTC
TRBV5-4	TRBJ2-2	NA	TRBD2	CASSVTGTSPGELFF	TGTGCCAGCAGCGTAACCGGGACTAGCCCCGGGGAGCTGTTTTTT
TRBV29-1	TRBJ2-5	NA	TRBD1	CSVEDTGGTQETQYF	TGCAGCGTTGAAGACACAGGGGGAACACAAGAGACCCAGTACTTC
TRBV19	TRBJ1-1	NA	TRBD1	CASSISFRGHTEAFF	TGTGCCAGTAGTATAAGTTTTAGGGGGCACACTGAAGCTTTCTTT
TRBV9	TRBJ2-5	NA	NA	CASSVDSHPETQYF	TGTGCCAGCAGCGTAGATTCCCACCCCGAGACCCAGTACTTC
TRBV15	TRBJ2-3	NA	TRBD2	CATSSLLTSGGESTQYF	TGTGCCACCAGCAGTCTCCTGACTAGCGGGGGAGAAAGTACGCAGTATTTT
TRBV7-9	TRBJ1-1	NA	NA	CASSSGMRSENTEAFF	TGTGCCAGCAGCTCCGGAATGCGGTCAGAGAACACTGAAGCTTTCTTT
TRBV6-6	TRBJ2-3	NA	TRBD1	CASSYSTGRTDTQYF	TGTGCCAGCAGTTACTCGACAGGGCGCACAGATACGCAGTATTTT
TRBV23-1	TRBJ1-6	NA	TRBD1	CASTHPGGSESPLHF	TGCGCCAGCACTCACCCAGGGGGCAGTGAATCACCCCTCCACTTT
TRBV29-1	TRBJ2-3	NA	TRBD2	CSVVLAGAYTQYF	TGCAGCGTTGTCCTAGCGGGCGCATATACGCAGTATTTT
TRBV6-6	TRBJ2-7	NA	NA	CAIGRFPYEQYF	TGTGCCATTGGGAGGTTCCCCTACGAGCAGTACTTC
TRBV6-1	TRBJ2-2	NA	NA	CAVTSNRDTGELFF	TGTGCAGTCACCTCAAATCGGGACACCGGGGAGCTGTTTTTT
TRBV5-1	TRBJ2-7	once	NA	CASSFMWGGLYEQYF	TGCGCCAGCAGCTTTATGTGGGGGGGCTTATACGAGCAGTACTTC
TRBV5-1	TRBJ2-1	NA	TRBD1	CASSPPTGAVDNEQFF	TGCGCCAGCAGCCCCCCGACAGGGGCGGTTGACAATGAGCAGTTCTTC
TRBV7-3	TRBJ1-6	NA	TRBD1	CASSWTGGRSPLHF	TGTGCCAGCAGCTGGACAGGGGGAAGATCACCCCTCCACTTT
TRBV6-4	TRBJ2-3	NA	TRBD2	CASSEGTSGTDTQYF	TGTGCCAGCAGTGAGGGGACTAGCGGCACAGATACGCAGTATTTT
TRBV6-1	TRBJ2-7	NA	NA	CASSVQGSYEQYF	TGTGCCAGCAGTGTACAGGGTTCCTACGAGCAGTACTTC
TRBV27	TRBJ2-3	NA	NA	CASSLYLASTDTQYF	TGTGCCAGCAGTTTATATCTGGCTAGCACAGATACGCAGTATTTT
TRBV28	TRBJ2-3	NA	NA	CASRDGTHLRTQYF	TGTGCCAGCCGAGATGGGACTCACCTAAGGACGCAGTATTTT
TRBV12-5	TRBJ2-7	NA	TRBD2	CASGLVAPGLAGGYQPAYEQYF	TGTGCTAGTGGTTTGGTCGCTCCGGGACTAGCGGGAGGCTATCAGCCAGCCTACGAGCAGTACTTC
TRBV19	TRBJ2-1	NA	NA	CASSIRDGAYNEQFF	TGTGCCAGTAGCATCCGGGACGGCGCCTACAATGAGCAGTTCTTC
TRBV6-5	TRBJ1-1	few	TRBD1	CASRFTGGLEAFF	TGTGCCAGCAGATTTACAGGGGGGCTCGAAGCTTTCTTT
TRBV5-8	TRBJ2-5	once	NA	CASSLYRGLQETQYF	TGTGCCAGCAGCTTATACAGGGGACTACAAGAGACCCAGTACTTC
TRBV10-2	TRBJ1-1	NA	NA	CASSDDGMNTKAFF	TGCGCCAGCAGTGATGACGGGATGAACACTAAAGCTTTCTTT
TRBV6-1	TRBJ2-3	NA	TRBD2	CAARGGIGDTQYF	TGTGCCGCACGGGGGGGAATAGGAGATACGCAGTATTTT
TRBV11-3	TRBJ2-7	NA	NA	CACQTSYF	TGTGCCTGCCAGACCTCCTACTTC
TRBV7-9	TRBJ2-1	once	NA	CASSLQGYEQFF	TGTGCCAGCAGCTTACAGGGATATGAGCAGTTCTTC
TRBV15	TRBJ2-2	few	TRBD1	CATSRGTGDTGELFF	TGTGCCACCAGCAGAGGGACAGGGGACACCGGGGAGCTGTTTTTT
TRBV15	TRBJ2-7	NA	NA	CATRGRREFDEQYF	TGTGCCACCAGAGGCCGAAGGGAGTTCGACGAGCAGTACTTC
TRBV6-1	TRBJ1-2	NA	NA	CASSELVYYGYTF	TGTGCCAGCAGTGAACTGGTCTACTATGGCTACACCTTC
TRBV4-1	TRBJ2-1	NA	NA	CASSQPHRGTKARQFF	TGCGCCAGCAGCCAACCACACAGGGGGACTAAAGCGAGGCAGTTCTTC
TRBV2	TRBJ2-2	few	TRBD2	CASGGGVANTGELFF	TGTGCCAGCGGGGGAGGGGTCGCGAACACCGGGGAGCTGTTTTTT
TRBV4-1	TRBJ2-7	NA	NA	CASSPLLTSEQYF	TGCGCCAGCAGCCCCCTCCTGACGTCCGAGCAGTACTTC
TRBV11-2	TRBJ2-5	NA	NA	CASSYGGQLSETQYF	TGTGCCAGCAGCTATGGGGGGCAGCTCTCAGAGACCCAGTACTTC
TRBV5-1	TRBJ2-5	NA	NA	CASSLGQGETQYF	TGCGCCAGCAGCTTGGGTCAGGGGGAGACCCAGTACTTC
TRBV2	TRBJ1-3	NA	NA	CASSEFTVEPGNTIYF	TGTGCCAGCAGTGAATTTACGGTCGAACCTGGAAACACCATATATTTT
TRBV28	TRBJ2-5	NA	TRBD1	CASSPPSGGSETQYF	TGTGCCAGCAGTCCTCCCTCAGGGGGCAGTGAGACCCAGTACTTC
TRBV5-1	TRBJ1-1	NA	NA	CASSFDCRSF	TGCGCCAGCAGCTTTGATTGTCGGTCCTTT
TRBV7-2	TRBJ1-1	NA	TRBD1	CASRQGATEAFF	TGTGCCAGCAGGCAGGGGGCCACTGAAGCTTTCTTT
TRBV19	TRBJ1-2	NA	TRBD1	CASSTRDRGPYGYTF	TGTGCCAGTAGTACCAGGGACAGGGGACCCTATGGCTACACCTTC
TRBV7-3	TRBJ2-3	NA	NA	CASSLRRGVDTQYF	TGTGCCAGCAGCTTAAGGAGGGGCGTGGATACGCAGTATTTT
TRBV5-1	TRBJ2-5	NA	TRBD2	CASSLGTSGGQETQYF	TGCGCCAGCAGCTTGGGGACTAGCGGGGGCCAAGAGACCCAGTACTTC
TRBV18	TRBJ2-2	NA	NA	CASSPVQIITGELFF	TGTGCCAGCTCACCGGTACAGATTATCACCGGGGAGCTGTTTTTT
TRBV5-1	TRBJ2-1	few	NA	CASSSDSSSYNEQFF	TGCGCCAGCAGCTCCGACTCTAGCTCCTACAATGAGCAGTTCTTC
TRBV20-1	TRBJ2-5	NA	NA	CSARGETQYF	TGCAGTGCTAGAGGGGAGACCCAGTACTTC
TRBV5-1	TRBJ2-3	few	TRBD2	CASSPRLAGGTDTQYF	TGCGCCAGCAGCCCCCGACTAGCGGGGGGCACAGATACGCAGTATTTT
TRBV29-1	TRBJ2-4	NA	NA	CSPGGAKNIQYF	TGCAGCCCCGGGGGAGCCAAAAACATTCAGTACTTC
TRBV15	TRBJ2-7	NA	NA	CATSRVRLDYEQYF	TGTGCCACCAGCAGGGTTCGGTTAGACTACGAGCAGTACTTC
TRBV7-8	TRBJ2-1	NA	NA	CASSLGPGDEQFF	TGTGCCAGCAGCTTAGGCCCGGGGGATGAGCAGTTCTTC
TRBV18	TRBJ1-4	NA	NA	CASSYMGAPGPREKLFF	TGTGCCAGCTCATACATGGGGGCACCGGGTCCCAGGGAAAAACTGTTTTTT
TRBV12-5	TRBJ2-1	NA	TRBD1	CASGQTGRQFF	TGTGCTAGTGGTCAGACAGGGCGGCAGTTCTTC
TRBV18	TRBJ2-3	NA	NA	CASSPLGSTDTQYF	TGTGCCAGCTCACCGTTGGGATCTACAGATACGCAGTATTTT
TRBV19	TRBJ2-2	NA	NA	CASIDRTATGELFF	TGTGCCAGTATTGATAGGACCGCCACCGGGGAGCTGTTTTTT
TRBV5-1	TRBJ1-1	NA	NA	CASSLAASANTEAFF	TGCGCCAGCAGCTTGGCCGCGTCAGCCAACACTGAAGCTTTCTTT
TRBV18	TRBJ2-5	few	NA	CASSPKETQYF	TGTGCCAGCTCACCGAAGGAGACCCAGTACTTC
TRBV7-9	TRBJ2-5	NA	TRBD2	CASSPGLAGGPETQYF	TGTGCCAGCAGCCCGGGACTAGCGGGGGGGCCAGAGACCCAGTACTTC
TRBV5-1	TRBJ1-4	NA	TRBD1	CASSWGQDINEKLFF	TGCGCCAGCAGCTGGGGACAGGATATTAATGAAAAACTGTTTTTT
TRBV30	TRBJ1-2	NA	NA	CACRPGPTVGYTF	TGTGCCTGCCGACCGGGACCCACCGTAGGCTACACCTTC